The 30 T cell receptor beta chains below come from one sample, sequenced in a study of technical replicates of blood from a few donors. This table comes from immunoSEQ multiplex PCR, and its TCRdb copy is limited to in-frame clones, with some not included. Among some 78,000 clones listed, 94% were seen once. Material: T cells isolated from PBMCs. The receptors stem from a human donor in good health.

The CDR3 reads CASSQTGPQGTGELFF. The CDR3 nucleotides read TGTGCCAGCAGCCAAACAGGACCACAGGGGACCGGGGAGCTGTTTTTT. V is TRBV6-6 and J is TRBJ2-2, with 7 bases fitting TRBD1. Unmatched junction bases numbered 12, after V lost 6 bases and J lost 5 bases. The CDR3 is made up of 16 amino acids. Looked up from germline, CDR1 is MNHNY and CDR2 is SVGAGI (reference sequence).

CDR3 protein: CASGLVPSGSPPVPYGYTF. The CDR3 bases are TGTGCTAGTGGTTTGGTACCGTCCGGGTCCCCACCCGTTCCCTATGGCTACACCTTC. The chain is built from TRBV12-5 and TRBJ1-2; D ambiguous. V lost 0 bases and J 4 bases, leaving 24 bases between the germline ends. The CDR3 totals 19 residues. Germline V gene data show CDR1 as LGHNT and CDR2 as FRNRAP.

The chain has TRBV28 and TRBJ2-3; TRBD2 might be the D (5 bases). Per germline, CDR1 MDHEN and CDR2 SYDVKM. The ends were cut back, 4 bases at V and 3 bases at J, with 5 bases in the middle. The CDR3 covers 12 residues. This chain's CDR3 is CASSWRTDTQYF. CDR3 coding DNA: TGTGCCAGCAGTTGGAGGACAGATACGCAGTATTTT.

This clone was recorded a few times. This chain links TRBV19 with TRBJ1-1; 7 bases are shared with TRBD1. J gave up 7 bases and V 4 bases, and 12 bases lay outside the gene matches. The CDR3 loop spans 15 amino acids. Germline CDR1 is LNHDA and CDR2 is SQIVND (reference sequence). The CDR3 DNA sequence: TGTGCCAGTAGTAACCCTACGGTGGGGGACAGTGAAGCTTTCTTT. Translated, it gives CASSNPTVGDSEAFF.

This clone came up once. V gene TRBV6-1 combines with J gene TRBJ1-3; D unresolved. Germline CDR1 reads MNHNS; CDR2 reads SASEGT. The CDR3 totals 14 residues. V lost 6 bases and J lost 2, with 11 bases in between. This CDR3 is CASSTHYTGNTIYF. The CDR3, as DNA: TGTGCCAGCAGCACTCATTATACTGGAAACACCATATATTTT.

This chain connects TRBV5-1 to TRBJ2-1; 8 bases match TRBD2. Germline V gives CDR1 SGHRS, CDR2 YFSETQ. The CDR3 spans 15 residues. The V segment lost 0 bases and the J segment 6 bases; nucleotides outside the gene matches: 5. The CDR3 region is CASSLALGRVNEQFF. CDR3 coding DNA: TGCGCCAGCAGCTTGGCCCTCGGGAGGGTCAATGAGCAGTTCTTC. Full variable domain (rest looked up from reference TRBV5-1 and TRBJ2-1): KAGVTQTPRYLIKTRGQQVTLSCSPISGHRSVSWYQQTPGQGLQFLFEYFSETQRNKGNFPGRFSGRQFSNSRSEMNVSTLELGDSALYLCASSLALGRVNEQFFGPGTRLTVL.

A single count supports this clone. The DNA for the CDR3 is TGTGCCAGCTCCGGGACTAGGACCGGGGAGCTGTTTTTT. This translates into CASSGTRTGELFF. V is TRBV25-1 and J is TRBJ2-2; 8 nucleotides agree with TRBD2. This CDR3 is 13 amino acids long. Germline CDR1 is MGHDK and CDR2 is SYGVNS. V shed 8 bases, J shed 5 bases, and the junction held 4 bases outside the gene matches.

This chain links TRBV5-6 with TRBJ2-5; D is ambiguous. V was shortened by 4 bases and J by 4 bases, with 11 bases between the two germline ends. The germline V gene has CDR1 SGHDT and CDR2 YYEEEE. The CDR3 consists of 13 residues. CDR3 nucleotide sequence: TGTGCCAGCAGCCTTGAGATTGCAGAGACCCAGTACTTC. Its protein is CASSLEIAETQYF.

The gene calls are TRBV6-5 and TRBJ2-1; 13 bases fit TRBD2. V was clipped by 2 bases and J by 9 bases; unmatched bases: 4. CDR1 is MNHEY, CDR2 SVGAGI, per germline. This CDR3 spans 15 amino acids. In DNA form, the CDR3 reads TGTGCCAGCAGTTACAGGACTAGCGGGAGTGGTGAGCAGTTCTTC. Translation: CASSYRTSGSGEQFF.

This chain connects TRBV5-1 to TRBJ2-7; the D is unclear. Per germline, CDR1 SGHRS and CDR2 YFSETQ. The V end lost 2 bases, the J end lost 3 bases, and 9 bases lay between the germline ends. The CDR3 runs to 13 residues. The CDR3 here is CASSLIEDYEQYF. Here the CDR3 DNA reads TGCGCCAGCAGCTTAATCGAGGACTACGAGCAGTACTTC.

The chain combines TRBV14 with TRBJ2-1, with 7 bases matching TRBD1. V lost 2 bases to trimming and J lost 5 bases; unmatched junction nucleotides: 9. Germline V lookup: CDR1 SGHDN, CDR2 FVKESK. The CDR3 runs to 16 residues. CDR3 coding DNA: TGTGCCAGCAGCCAATTAACAGGGGTTGTAAACAATGAGCAGTTCTTC. Amino acids: CASSQLTGVVNNEQFF.

The chain is built from TRBV28 and TRBJ2-7; 7 nucleotides align to TRBD1. Germline loops: CDR1 MDHEN, CDR2 SYDVKM. This CDR3 contains 15 residues. V lost 5 bases and J lost 4; bases outside the gene matches: 11. The CDR3 spells CASSLPTGTEYEQYF. Written as DNA, the CDR3 is TGTGCCAGCAGTCTCCCAACCGGGACAGAGTACGAGCAGTACTTC.

The chain recombines TRBV6-1 with TRBJ2-4; 12 bases align to TRBD2. The CDR3 has 16 residues. V was clipped by 3 bases and J by 8 bases; unmatched bases: 8. CDR1 is MNHNS and CDR2 is SASEGT in the germline V gene. The CDR3 DNA reads as TGTGCCAGCAGTGATCCTAGCGGGGGGGCCGGGGACATTCAGTACTTC. Protein: CASSDPSGGAGDIQYF.

This chain uses TRBV5-1 with TRBJ2-5; TRBD1 might be the D (5 bases). Germline assignment: CDR1 SGHRS and CDR2 YFSETQ. V was pared by 2 bases and J by 1 base, with 9 bases between. CDR3 length: 14 amino acids. The CDR3 loop reads CASSFVGPQETQYF. The CDR3 bases are TGCGCCAGCAGCTTTGTGGGGCCCCAAGAGACCCAGTACTTC.

This rearrangement joins TRBV5-1 to TRBJ1-4; D remains ambiguous. Germline V gene sequence: CDR1 SGHRS, CDR2 YFSETQ. CDR3 length: 14 residues. V was clipped by 1 base and J by 0 bases, with 4 bases between them. This chain's CDR3 is CASSLSATNEKLFF. CDR3 DNA sequence: TGCGCCAGCAGCTTGTCTGCAACTAATGAAAAACTGTTTTTT.

A single count supports this clone. V and J are TRBV19 and TRBJ1-3; D is perhaps TRBD1 (6 bases). The V gene's germline CDR1 is LNHDA and CDR2 SQIVND (reference sequence). Trimming took off 4 bases at V and 6 bases at J, with 16 bases between the two ends. The CDR3 totals 15 residues. Here the CDR3 DNA reads TGTGCCAGTAGTAAACAGGGAACCTCCCTAAACACCATATATTTT. This encodes CASSKQGTSLNTIYF.

The chain carries TRBV5-6 and TRBJ1-1; 8 bases align to TRBD1. V lost 3 bases to trimming and J lost 1 base; unmatched junction nucleotides: 5. The CDR3 length is 15 residues. The germline CDR1 and CDR2 sequences are SGHDT and YYEEEE. Written as DNA, the CDR3 is TGTGCCAGCAGCTCGACTCAGGGGGCGAACACTGAAGCTTTCTTT. Its translation is CASSSTQGANTEAFF.

With respect to this clone: A read error may produce the germline difference seen at one junction end. This chain uses TRBV5-6 with TRBJ1-1, with TRBD1 identical over 9 bases. Looked up from germline, CDR1 is SGHDT and CDR2 is YYEEEE. The length of the CDR3 is 13 residues. The CDR3 DNA is TGTGCCAGCAGCTCCGGGACAGGGCCTGGCGGAGTCTTT. Protein product: CASSSGTGPGGVF.

This rearrangement joins TRBV4-2 to TRBJ1-5; 7 bases align to TRBD1. V shed 1 base, J shed 9 bases, and the junction held 9 bases outside the gene matches. The CDR3 has 15 residues. Germline CDR1 and CDR2: LGHNA and YNFKEQ. CDR3 region: CASSQGGQAVWPQHF. The CDR3 bases are TGTGCCAGCAGCCAAGGAGGACAGGCGGTTTGGCCCCAGCATTTT.

The genes are TRBV7-6 and TRBJ1-5; TRBD1 might be the D (6 bases). Trimming stripped 3 bases from V and 4 bases from J, with 10 bases between. From germline, CDR1 is SGHVS and CDR2 FNYEAQ. The CDR3 spans 14 residues. Here the CDR3 reads CASSLQGTNQPQHF. CDR3 coding DNA: TGTGCCAGCAGCTTGCAGGGGACGAATCAGCCCCAGCATTTT.

The gene calls are TRBV5-1 and TRBJ2-7; 10 nucleotides match TRBD1. This CDR3 is 14 amino acids long. Germline assignment: CDR1 SGHRS and CDR2 YFSETQ. V gave up 8 bases and J gave up 5 bases; unmatched junction bases: 10. CDR3 DNA: TGCGCCAGTCGCACTCCGGGACAGGGGCACGAGCAGTACTTC. It encodes CASRTPGQGHEQYF.

This chain links TRBV11-2 with TRBJ2-7; 7 bases fit TRBD2. Trimming took 5 bases from V and 6 from J; bases not matched to a gene: 19. CDR3 length: 17 residues. Looked up from germline, CDR1 is SGHAT and CDR2 is FQNNGV. The CDR3: CASSPRYTSVVRSEQYF. The DNA of the CDR3 is TGTGCCAGCAGCCCACGCTATACTAGCGTAGTTCGGAGCGAGCAGTACTTC.

This chain joins TRBV7-8 and TRBJ1-5; D is uncertain. Germline V gene sequence: CDR1 SGHVS, CDR2 FQNEAQ. The germline V and J ends were trimmed by 4 bases and 5 bases, with 15 bases remaining between them. This CDR3 comprises 15 residues. The CDR3 DNA reads TGTGCCAGCAGCTCCGGGAGGGTCCGGGATCAGCCCCAGCATTTT. Protein sequence: CASSSGRVRDQPQHF.

The V and J genes are TRBV18 and TRBJ1-1, with 7 bases identical to TRBD1. The J segment lost 4 bases and the V segment lost 0 bases, leaving 5 bases of the junction unmatched. The CDR3 contains 15 residues. CDR1 and CDR2 from the germline V gene are KGHSH and LQKENI. CDR3 nucleotide sequence: TGTGCCAGCTCACCACCCCGACAGGGACCCACTGAAGCTTTCTTT. Its translation is CASSPPRQGPTEAFF.

J is TRBJ2-5 and V is TRBV5-4; 7 nucleotides agree with TRBD1. The CDR3 totals 13 residues. V gave up 4 bases and J gave up 4 bases; unmatched junction bases: 4. In germline, CDR1 is SGHNT, CDR2 YYREEE (reference sequence). CDR3: CASSLDRAETQYF. For the CDR3, the DNA is TGTGCCAGCAGCCTCGACAGGGCAGAGACCCAGTACTTC.

The chain joins TRBV7-9 to TRBJ1-1; 7 nucleotides match TRBD1. The CDR3 loop spans 14 amino acids. Trimming took 2 bases from V and 4 from J; bases not matched to a gene: 4. Looked up from germline, CDR1 is SEHNR and CDR2 is FQNEAQ (reference sequence). CDR3 nucleotides: TGTGCCAGCAGCTTATACCAGGGGGGCACTGAAGCTTTCTTT. Translating it yields CASSLYQGGTEAFF.

The rearrangement uses TRBV7-9 and TRBJ2-2; 11 bases agree with TRBD2. The V gene end was trimmed by 6 bases and the J gene end by 5 bases; junction bases not matched to a gene: 14. Germline CDR1 and CDR2: SEHNR and FQNEAQ (reference sequence). The length of the CDR3 is 18 residues. The CDR3 region is CASRQESFLAGGTGELFF. CDR3 DNA: TGTGCCAGCAGGCAAGAGTCGTTTCTAGCGGGAGGAACCGGGGAGCTGTTTTTT. Full variable domain (remainder filled in from reference TRBV7-9 and TRBJ2-2): DTGVSQNPRHKITKRGQNVTFRCDPISEHNRLYWYRQTLGQGPEFLTYFQNEAQLEKSRLLSDRFSAERPKGSFSTLEIQRTEQGDSAMYLCASRQESFLAGGTGELFFGEGSRLTVL.

The V call is TRBV5-1, the J call TRBJ1-1; TRBD1 agrees at 11 bases. V trimming: 4 bases; J trimming: 3 bases; junction bases outside the gene matches: 2. The CDR3 has 14 residues. CDR1 and CDR2 from the germline V gene are SGHRS and YFSETQ. CDR3 in amino acids: CASSPGQGDTEAFF. CDR3 nucleotide sequence: TGCGCCAGCAGCCCGGGACAGGGGGACACTGAAGCTTTCTTT. Full variable domain (missing parts from reference TRBV5-1 and TRBJ1-1): KAGVTQTPRYLIKTRGQQVTLSCSPISGHRSVSWYQQTPGQGLQFLFEYFSETQRNKGNFPGRFSGRQFSNSRSEMNVSTLELGDSALYLCASSPGQGDTEAFFGQGTRLTVV.

V is TRBV27 and J is TRBJ1-1; the D gene is possibly TRBD1 (6 bases). Germline V gene data show CDR1 as MNHEY and CDR2 as SMNVEV (reference sequence). Trimming cost V 5 bases and J 2 bases, with 9 bases left between them. The CDR3 is made up of 13 amino acids. Here the CDR3 reads CASSKQGNTEAFF. The CDR3 nucleotides read TGTGCCAGCAGTAAACAGGGAAACACTGAAGCTTTCTTT.

V and J are TRBV7-6 and TRBJ1-5; D call uncertain. Germline CDR1 reads SGHVS; CDR2 reads FNYEAQ. V lost 1 base to trimming and J lost 8 bases, with 21 bases between them. This CDR3 contains 17 residues. Written as DNA, the CDR3 is TGTGCCAGCAGCTTAGGCGCGGGAACTGGAGCGGGGAAGCCCCAGCATTTT. This gives the protein CASSLGAGTGAGKPQHF.